Following are 19 T cell receptor beta chains from one sample sequenced in a study of post-analysis software for immune sequencing data. Overall study results and limits: Controls showed lower frequencies than patients for five TRBV segments, and TRBV5-6, TRBV5-1 and TRBV20-1 were among these.

Unique molecular identifiers tagged the TCR beta cDNA libraries. TCRdb re-called the PCR reads with MiXCR, one entry per CDR3 protein. The sample holds approximately 730,000 distinct CDR3 sequences, roughly 29% seen once. The antigens of these receptors remain unknown. Sequenced sample: blood. Every receptor here comes from a girl aged 10 to 17 with multiple sclerosis.

This clonotype has at least ten counts. V and J are TRBV12-3 or TRBV12-4 and TRBJ2-1; 8 positions agree with TRBD2. V shed 4 bases and J 8 bases; nucleotides not matched to a gene: 13. This CDR3 has 16 residues. The CDR3 is CASSSQRGGRGDEQFF. CDR3 coding DNA: TGTGCCAGCAGTTCACAACGGGGGGGGAGAGGCGATGAGCAGTTCTTC.

The V and J genes are TRBV29-1 and TRBJ1-5; D is undetermined. The germline V and J ends were trimmed by 6 bases and 0 bases, with 9 bases remaining between them. There are 13 residues in the CDR3. Germline loops: CDR1 SQVTM, CDR2 ANQGSEA. The CDR3 here is CSVIGDSNQPQHF. CDR3 coding DNA: TGCAGCGTAATCGGGGATAGCAATCAGCCCCAGCATTTT.

V gene TRBV5-1 combines with J gene TRBJ2-7; the D gene is possibly TRBD1 (6 bases). From germline, CDR1 is SGHRS and CDR2 YFSETQ. V was trimmed by 2 bases and J by 7 bases, leaving 25 bases between them. The length of the CDR3 is 17 residues. The DNA of the CDR3 is TGCGCCAGCAGCTTTCCGGCTACCGGGACACGACGAAAGGAGCAGTACTTC. Translating it yields CASSFPATGTRRKEQYF. Filled out from reference TRBV5-1 and TRBJ2-7, the complete variable domain reads KAGVTQTPRYLIKTRGQQVTLSCSPISGHRSVSWYQQTPGQGLQFLFEYFSETQRNKGNFPGRFSGRQFSNSRSEMNVSTLELGDSALYLCASSFPATGTRRKEQYFGPGTRLTVT.

This clonotype was counted many times. This chain connects TRBV6-2 or TRBV6-3 to TRBJ2-7; no firm D call. Germline loops: CDR1 MNHEY, CDR2 SVGEGT. Deletions cut 3 bases from V and 5 bases from J, with 8 bases between. The CDR3 totals 12 residues. CDR3 in amino acids: CASSYMGNEQYF. Here the CDR3 DNA reads TGTGCCAGCAGTTATATGGGCAACGAGCAGTACTTC.

The sample holds a few counts of this clonotype. The V and J genes are TRBV29-1 and TRBJ2-1; possibly TRBD1 for D (5 bases). Germline values: CDR1 SQVTM, CDR2 ANQGSEA. Trimming shortened V by 4 bases and J by 15 bases, and 13 bases separated the two germline ends. The CDR3 has 10 residues. The CDR3 loop is CSVGWGRRFF. The CDR3 region has the DNA TGCAGCGTTGGTTGGGGCAGGAGGTTCTTC.

The chain combines TRBV5-1 with TRBJ2-5; D uncertain. CDR1 and CDR2 (germline): SGHRS, YFSETQ. V lost 1 base, J lost 2 bases, and 9 bases lay in between. The CDR3 is 14 residues long. This CDR3 reads CASSLSVQQETQYF. The DNA for the CDR3 is TGCGCCAGCAGCTTGTCCGTGCAGCAAGAGACCCAGTACTTC.

This clonotype was counted a few times. The rearrangement links TRBV6-6 to TRBJ1-4; D is possibly TRBD1 (5 bases). CDR3 length equals 15 residues. V gave up 6 bases and J gave up 5 bases, with 16 bases separating them. Germline V lookup: CDR1 MNHNY, CDR2 SVGAGI (reference sequence). In DNA, the CDR3 is TGTGCCAGCAGACCGAGGCAGGGACGGAATGAAAAACTGTTTTTT. It specifies CASRPRQGRNEKLFF.

There are a few counts of this clonotype. The chain has TRBV7-9 and TRBJ1-5; 8 nucleotides match TRBD1. J lost 6 bases, V lost 4 bases, and 8 bases had no gene match. This CDR3 comprises 15 residues. CDR1 is SEHNR, CDR2 FQNEAQ, per germline (reference sequence). CDR3 DNA: TGTGCCAGCAGCTCCTCTGGACAGGGAGGTCAGCCCCAGCATTTT. This codes for CASSSSGQGGQPQHF. Filled out from reference TRBV7-9 and TRBJ1-5, the complete variable domain reads DTGVSQNPRHKITKRGQNVTFRCDPISEHNRLYWYRQTLGQGPEFLTYFQNEAQLEKSRLLSDRFSAERPKGSFSTLEIQRTEQGDSAMYLCASSSSGQGGQPQHFGDGTRLSIL.

The rearrangement links TRBV9 to TRBJ2-4, with D perhaps being TRBD1 or TRBD2 (5 bases each). From germline, CDR1 is SGDLS and CDR2 YYNGEE. V lost 4 bases and J lost 1, with 12 bases in between. This CDR3 is 15 amino acids long. The CDR3 loop is CASSPPGAAKNIQYF. DNA for the CDR3: TGTGCCAGCAGCCCCCCCGGGGCGGCCAAAAACATTCAGTACTTC.

The rearrangement joins TRBV20-1 to TRBJ1-5, with a possible D match to TRBD1 (5 bases). This CDR3 has 13 amino acids. CDR1 and CDR2 (germline): DFQATT, SNEGSKA (reference sequence). V shed 3 bases and J shed 4 bases, with 10 bases lying between them. CDR3 coding DNA: TGCAGTGCTAGGGGGACTGTAAATCAGCCCCAGCATTTT. Residues: CSARGTVNQPQHF.

To note about this clonotype: This sequence may be a read error, since a much larger clone differs from it by one base. The chain links TRBV7-2 to TRBJ2-5; 8 bases align to TRBD2. The CDR3 is made up of 13 amino acids. Germline loops: CDR1 SGHTA, CDR2 FQGNSA. V trimming: 7 bases; J trimming: 5 bases; junction bases outside the gene matches: 6. CDR3 protein: CTSNAGGGETQYF. CDR3 DNA: TGTACCAGCAACGCGGGGGGCGGGGAGACCCAGTACTTC. The full variable domain, in which reference TRBV7-2 and TRBJ2-5 provide the parts outside the CDR3, is GAGVSQSPSNKVTEKGKDVELRCDPISGHTALYWYRQSLGQGLEFLIYFQGNSAPDKSGLPSDRFSAERTGGSVSTLTIQRTQQEDSAVYLCTSNAGGGETQYFGPGTRLLVL.

This clonotype appeared a few times. The gene calls are TRBV29-1 and TRBJ1-4, with D possibly being TRBD1 (5 bases). This CDR3 is 17 amino acids long. CDR1 is SQVTM and CDR2 is ANQGSEA in the germline V gene. The V gene lost 5 bases and the J gene lost 0 bases, with 19 bases spanning the gap. CDR3 region: CSVSRSSGFATNEKLFF. As DNA, the CDR3 is TGCAGCGTTTCGAGGTCGTCAGGGTTTGCAACTAATGAAAAACTGTTTTTT.

This clonotype was counted a few times. The CDR3 region is CASRTSEGSTEAFF. The CDR3 DNA follows: TGTGCCAGCAGGACCTCGGAGGGAAGCACTGAAGCTTTCTTT. The rearrangement joins TRBV9 to TRBJ1-1; unclear D gene. V shed 5 bases and J shed 4 bases, with 15 bases lying between them. This CDR3 has 14 residues. From germline, CDR1 is SGDLS and CDR2 YYNGEE.

The J gene is TRBJ2-7, the V gene TRBV9; unclear D gene. Germline lookup yields CDR1 SGDLS and CDR2 YYNGEE. CDR3 size: 15 residues. V lost 0 bases to trimming and J lost 4 bases, with 14 bases between them. DNA for the CDR3: TGTGCCAGCAGCGTAGGGGCAGGCCAATGGTACGAGCAGTACTTC. This gives the protein CASSVGAGQWYEQYF.

The rearrangement joins TRBV2 to TRBJ2-7; D could derive from TRBD1 or TRBD2 (5 bases each). The germline V gene encodes CDR1 SNHLY and CDR2 FYNNEI. This CDR3 comprises 15 residues. Trimming took 4 bases from V and 5 from J, leaving 18 bases between them. The CDR3 nucleotides are TGTGCCAGCAGTGCGGGGCCATACCGCATTGACGAGCAGTACTTC. Residues: CASSAGPYRIDEQYF.

Remarks on this clonotype: This sequence may be a read error, since a much larger clone differs from it by one base. No conserved phenylalanine or tryptophan ends this CDR3, so it is likely a read error. This chain links TRBV15 with TRBJ2-1; either TRBD1 or TRBD2 may supply D (6 bases each). CDR1 is LNHNV and CDR2 is YYDKDF in the germline V gene (reference sequence). V lost 0 bases to trimming and J lost 4 bases, with 13 bases between them. There are 16 residues in the CDR3. The CDR3 coding sequence is TGTGCCACCAGCAGAGATGAGGGGGGCATGTACAATGAGCAGTTCGTC. Residues: CATSRDEGGMYNEQFV.

The chain carries TRBV28 and TRBJ1-2, with D possibly being TRBD1 (5 bases). This CDR3 has 15 residues. Germline CDR1 is MDHEN and CDR2 is SYDVKM. V dropped 3 bases and J dropped 6 bases, with 17 bases sitting between them. The DNA of the CDR3 is TGTGCCAGCAGTTTTACCTTGAGGGGAGTGAATGGCTACACCTTC. Encoded protein: CASSFTLRGVNGYTF.

This clonotype showed up just a few times. The chain recombines TRBV2 with TRBJ2-7; tentatively, D is TRBD2 (7 bases). This CDR3 spans 14 amino acids. CDR1 is SNHLY, CDR2 FYNNEI, per germline. V was trimmed by 2 bases and J by 3 bases, leaving 11 bases between them. CDR3 sequence (DNA): TGTGCCAGCAGTGAATGGGGAGGGGGCTACGAGCAGTACTTC. This gives the protein CASSEWGGGYEQYF.

This clonotype was found a few times. CDR3: CASSQGVMTASGYTF. As DNA, the CDR3 is TGTGCCAGCAGCCAAGGGGTAATGACGGCAAGTGGCTACACCTTC. This sequence joins TRBV4-2 and TRBJ1-2; D call uncertain. The ends were cut back, 1 base at V and 7 bases at J, with 16 bases in the middle. This CDR3 has 15 residues. Germline-derived CDR1 and CDR2 are LGHNA and YNFKEQ.